The 13 T cell receptor beta chains reported below all come from one sample, sequenced in a study of blood T cell repertoires in COVID-19. Some clones are missing from TCRdb's copy, which holds only in-frame ones; the method was immunoSEQ multiplex PCR. In the table there are roughly 140,000 clones, roughly nine tenths of which are singletons. Sequenced input: peripheral blood. These receptors originate from a woman aged 65 to 85 with acute or convalescent COVID-19.

The CDR3 protein is CASRPGQIRTDTQYF. The CDR3 DNA reads TGTGCCAGCCGACCGGGACAGATACGCACAGATACGCAGTATTTT. The rearrangement links TRBV27 to TRBJ2-3, with 7 bases aligning to TRBD1. The CDR3 extends over 15 amino acids. J gave up 1 base and V 8 bases, and 9 bases lay outside the gene matches. Germline CDR1 is MNHEY and CDR2 is SMNVEV (reference sequence).

The V call is TRBV7-9, the J call TRBJ2-3, with TRBD1 matching over 9 bases. Per germline, CDR1 SEHNR and CDR2 FQNEAQ (reference sequence). The V and J ends lost 5 bases and 1 base, in that order; junction bases with no gene match: 4. The CDR3 spans 15 residues. This chain's CDR3 is CASSPGTGRTDTQYF. CDR3 coding DNA: TGTGCCAGCAGCCCCGGGACAGGGCGCACAGATACGCAGTATTTT.

CDR3 coding DNA: TGTGCCACCAGCAGGGGCGGGACAGGGGGCTCCAATCAGCCCCAGCATTTT. Translation: CATSRGGTGGSNQPQHF. This chain joins TRBV15 and TRBJ1-5; TRBD1 agrees at 12 bases. The V gene end was trimmed by 3 bases and the J gene end by 3 bases; junction bases not matched to a gene: 6. This CDR3 region has 17 residues. CDR1 and CDR2 from the germline V gene are LNHNV and YYDKDF (reference sequence).

The V and J genes are TRBV7-9 and TRBJ1-1; a weak D match, TRBD1 (5 bases). The CDR3 spans 14 residues. The ends were cut back, 6 bases at V and 4 bases at J, with 15 bases in the middle. Germline values: CDR1 SEHNR, CDR2 FQNEAQ (reference sequence). The CDR3 DNA reads TGTGCCAGCAGTCCTAAAGGGGAGGGCACTGAAGCTTTCTTT. Amino acid sequence: CASSPKGEGTEAFF.

The chain combines TRBV6-6 with TRBJ1-2; TRBD1 matches 7 bases. The CDR3 covers 12 residues. Germline trimming cut 4 bases from V and 6 bases from J; bases unmatched to any gene: 2. Germline values: CDR1 MNHNY, CDR2 SVGAGI (reference sequence). The chain's CDR3 is CASSLTGDGYTF. Written as DNA, the CDR3 is TGTGCCAGCAGTTTAACAGGGGATGGCTACACCTTC.

The genes are TRBV19 and TRBJ2-1, with unresolved D. Trimming cost V 5 bases and J 5 bases, with 13 bases left between them. CDR1 LNHDA and CDR2 SQIVND come from the germline V gene (reference sequence). CDR3 length equals 14 residues. The CDR3 here is CASSRSSRDNEQFF. Here the CDR3 DNA reads TGTGCCAGTAGTCGTAGCAGCCGCGACAATGAGCAGTTCTTC.

The V call is TRBV19, the J call TRBJ1-1; maybe TRBD1 (6 bases). The V end was cut by 8 bases, the J end by 3 bases, with 13 bases between. Germline V gives CDR1 LNHDA, CDR2 SQIVND (reference sequence). The CDR3 covers 13 residues. The CDR3 loop reads CASQSNRDTEAFF. CDR3 sequence (DNA): TGTGCCAGTCAATCCAACAGGGACACTGAAGCTTTCTTT.

This clone appeared once. This chain joins TRBV13 and TRBJ2-7, with 11 nucleotides matching TRBD1. This CDR3 is built from 15 residues. Germline V gives CDR1 PRHDT, CDR2 FYEKMQ (reference sequence). The junction had 6 bases not matched to a gene; V was cut back by 5 bases and J by 3 bases. CDR3 in amino acids: CASSGPDRGHYEQYV. CDR3 nucleotides: TGTGCCAGCAGCGGCCCGGACAGGGGGCACTACGAGCAGTACGTC.

The V call is TRBV29-1, the J call TRBJ1-2; tentative D call: TRBD1 (6 bases). V was clipped by 7 bases and J by 6 bases, with 30 bases between them. Germline V gene lookup returns CDR1 SQVTM and CDR2 ANQGSEA. The CDR3 sequence is 17 residues long. Here the CDR3 DNA reads TGCAGCGCCAGTCAAGGAACAGGGTGGACTGGACTAGATGGCTACACCTTC. It specifies CSASQGTGWTGLDGYTF.

This sequence joins TRBV28 and TRBJ1-2; unclear D gene. The CDR3 contains 12 residues. The germline CDR1 and CDR2 sequences are MDHEN and SYDVKM. Trimming removed 7 bases at V and 8 bases at J, with 14 bases between. DNA of the CDR3: TGTGCCAGCAATCCGGGTCCCCGGGGCTACACCTTC. It yields the protein CASNPGPRGYTF.

V is TRBV6-5 and J is TRBJ2-2; 8 bases are shared with TRBD1. The CDR3 is 13 amino acids. The V segment lost 8 bases and the J segment 6 bases; nucleotides outside the gene matches: 5. Germline lookup yields CDR1 MNHEY and CDR2 SVGAGI. The CDR3 region has the DNA TGTGCCAGCGCCTACAGGGGGTCCGGGGAGCTGTTTTTT. It is translated as CASAYRGSGELFF.

The rearrangement uses TRBV7-9 and TRBJ1-2; 10 bases match TRBD1. Trimming cost V 5 bases and J 2 bases; bases outside gene matches: 2. The CDR3 is made up of 14 amino acids. Germline V CDR1 and CDR2: SEHNR, FQNEAQ (reference sequence). CDR3 residues: CASSRQGANYGYTF. The CDR3 DNA follows: TGTGCCAGCAGCAGACAGGGGGCCAACTATGGCTACACCTTC.

The rearrangement joins TRBV4-1 to TRBJ2-3, with D unresolved. The V end was cut by 6 bases, the J end by 3 bases, with 16 bases between. CDR3 length equals 15 residues. Germline CDR1 reads MGHRA; CDR2 reads YSYEKL. The CDR3 DNA sequence: TGCGCCAGCAGAAACTTAGGTGACGGGACAGATACGCAGTATTTT. Translating it yields CASRNLGDGTDTQYF.